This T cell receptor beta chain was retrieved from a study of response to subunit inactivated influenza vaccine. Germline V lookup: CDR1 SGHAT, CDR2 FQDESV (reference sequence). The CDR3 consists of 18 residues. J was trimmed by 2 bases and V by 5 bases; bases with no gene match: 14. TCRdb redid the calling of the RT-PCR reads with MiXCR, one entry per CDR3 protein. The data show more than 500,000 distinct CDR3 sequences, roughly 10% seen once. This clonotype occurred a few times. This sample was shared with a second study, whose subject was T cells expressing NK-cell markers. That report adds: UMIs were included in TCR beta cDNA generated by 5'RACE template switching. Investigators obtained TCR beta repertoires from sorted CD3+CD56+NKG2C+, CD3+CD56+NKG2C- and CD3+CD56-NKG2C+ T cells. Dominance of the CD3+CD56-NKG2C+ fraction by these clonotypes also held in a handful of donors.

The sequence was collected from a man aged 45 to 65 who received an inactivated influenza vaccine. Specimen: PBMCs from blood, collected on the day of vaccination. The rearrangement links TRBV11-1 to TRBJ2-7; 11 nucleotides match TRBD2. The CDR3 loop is CASSPPGASGGTTYEQYF. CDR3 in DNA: TGTGCCAGCAGCCCCCCTGGGGCTAGCGGGGGGACTACCTACGAGCAGTACTTC.